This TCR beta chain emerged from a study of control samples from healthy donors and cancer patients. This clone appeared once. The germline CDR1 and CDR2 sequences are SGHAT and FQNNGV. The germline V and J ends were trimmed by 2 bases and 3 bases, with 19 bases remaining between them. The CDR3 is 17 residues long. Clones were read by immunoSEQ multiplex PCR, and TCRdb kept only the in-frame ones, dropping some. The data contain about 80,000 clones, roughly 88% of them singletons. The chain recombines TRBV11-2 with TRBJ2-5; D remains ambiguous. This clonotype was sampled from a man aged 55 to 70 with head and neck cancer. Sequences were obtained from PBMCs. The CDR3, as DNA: TGTGCCAGCAGCTTAATTTCTTGGTCCACACCAAAAGAGACCCAGTACTTC. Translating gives CASSLISWSTPKETQYF.